This entry is about one T cell receptor (beta chain). It lacks a known antigen. No clone much larger than this one lies a single base away; base qualities are absent. The data belong to a study of blood T cell repertoires in COVID-19 (TCRdb year 2020). At the level of the whole study: Samples from collaborators originated in the United States, Italy and Spain and spanned both the acute and convalescent phases of COVID-19. The prospective study material was composed of cDNA or gDNA derived from T cells, B-cell-depleted T cells, or PBMCs. The dataset comprised deeply sampled blood TCRbeta repertoires from subjects exposed to, actively infected with, or recovered from COVID-19. A freely available public database, intended as a resource for researchers studying the immune response to SARS-CoV-2, is where the repertoires were released. Samples came from the ongoing ImmuneRACE study (first 160 participants) plus 1,254 subjects from 6 global collaborators. The sample metadata nearly always contained a de-identified subject ID, COVID-19 status, age in years and sex. HLA class I and class II types, where available, came from metadata supplied by the sample provider rather than from assay-based typing.

TCRbeta CDR3 regions were amplified from genomic DNA by means of the immunoSEQ Assay, a bias-controlled multiplex PCR. In the paper's pipeline: Nucleated cell counts per sample were estimated from amplification of reference gene primers within the assay. To quantify the absolute abundance of each unique TCRbeta CDR3 rearrangement, sequence reads were collapsed and filtered. For each sample, productive Simpson clonality was calculated as the square root of Simpson's diversity index over productive rearrangements. The table was pulled from immuneACCESS by TCRdb, which kept in-frame rearrangements only. Such tables lose some clones; where checked, under half of the loss comes from unresolved V genes, and the rest has no known cause. From that table come the V and J calls and clone size; the DNA was used to work out D and trimming. The sample table lists fewer than 200,000 clones, roughly 84% of them with a count of one. The ten largest clonotypes hold about 3.3% of the sample.

Participants in the prospective study were aged about 18 to 95 years, lived in about two dozen United States geographic areas, and enrolled through a virtual design. To assign participants to cohorts, the prospective study relied on clinical history that participants themselves reported in a screening survey and a study questionnaire. A participant counted as exposed if, within 2 weeks of entering the study, that participant had been in contact with someone who had a PCR-confirmed or clinician-diagnosed COVID-19 case. Mobile phlebotomists in the prospective study collected whole blood, serum and a nasopharyngeal or oropharyngeal swab from every participant. Over a roughly 2-month period, participants in the prospective study had the option of providing additional blood draws and questionnaires. Blood samples from the prospective study were shipped frozen or at room temperature prior to DNA extraction.

General study outcomes and caveats: Clinical and demographic metadata were provided uncurated, with the amount varying by source and participant.

The sequencing input was PBMCs or T cells enriched from blood (not recorded which). The TCR comes from a woman between 25 and 40 years old who had been exposed to COVID-19.

The nucleotides are TGTGCCAGCAGCGTAGCTAGCGGGGTCTCCTACGAGCAGTACTTC. It codes for CASSVASGVSYEQYF. The sequence links TRBV9 to TRBJ2-7; TRBD2 matches 9 bases in the middle. The CDR3 sequence holds 15 residues, the cysteine and phenylalanine included. CDR3 DNA only is kept here, 45 bases in frame from base 1. Reading the germline V gene gives CDR1 SGDLS and CDR2 YYNGEE. The V end gives up 0 bases and the J end 0 bases, leaving 1 base in the junction not matched to a gene.